This T cell receptor (beta chain) was documented in a study of beta chain features in type 1 diabetes. Points from the study as a whole: TCRB CDR3s were moderately but significantly shorter in Type 1 diabetes patients in all four CD4+ subsets.

After removal of 6 bases from V and 4 bases from J, the junction contained 10 bases not matched to a gene. The germline V gene encodes CDR1 SNHLY and CDR2 FYNNEI. The CDR3 contains 18 residues. Expressed TCRB transcripts were sequenced because the entire RNA isolate underwent reverse transcription. Clones were read by immunoSEQ multiplex PCR, and TCRdb kept only the in-frame ones, dropping some. Of about 340,000 clones in the sample, 13% were seen once. For this clone: Its antigen remains unknown.

The sample was naive CD4+ T cells from blood. The TCR comes from a woman younger than 30 with type 1 diabetes. The chain employs TRBV2 and TRBJ2-1; 15 nucleotides align to TRBD2. CDR3 coding DNA: TGTGCCAGCAGGAGGACTAGCGGGAGGGAGGGGGGTTACAATGAGCAGTTCTTC. This codes for CASRRTSGREGGYNEQFF. Full variable domain (outside the CDR3, taken from reference TRBV2 and TRBJ2-1): EPEVTQTPSHQVTQMGQEVILRCVPISNHLYFYWYRQILGQKVEFLVSFYNNEISEKSEIFDDQFSVERPDGSNFTLKIRSTKLEDSAMYFCASRRTSGREGGYNEQFFGPGTRLTVL.